The 7 T cell receptor beta chains below come from one sample, sequenced in a study of beta chain features in type 1 diabetes. Study outcomes and limitations: Shortening that was moderate but significant affected the TCRB CDR3s of Type 1 diabetes patients in all four CD4+ subsets.

The isolated RNA, all of it, was reverse transcribed, so expressed TCRB transcripts were what got sequenced. Sequencing used immunoSEQ multiplex PCR; TCRdb keeps in-frame clones, though not all of them. This table holds around 97,000 clones, 25% to 35% found once. Their target antigens are unknown. Sequencing was carried out using central memory CD4+ T cells from blood. Every receptor here comes from a woman younger than 30 with type 1 diabetes.

This chain links TRBV5-1 with TRBJ2-5; 11 positions match TRBD1. The CDR3 runs 15 residues. CDR1 SGHRS and CDR2 YFSETQ come from the germline V gene. V trimming: 4 bases; J trimming: 4 bases; junction bases outside the gene matches: 6. In nucleotides, the CDR3 is TGCGCCAGCAGCGTTGGGACAGGGGGTCGAGAGACCCAGTACTTC. Amino acid sequence: CASSVGTGGRETQYF.

This clone was observed a handful of times. The chain is built from TRBV5-4 and TRBJ1-2; no clear D gene. The V and J ends lost 0 bases and 4 bases respectively, with 13 bases between them. Germline CDR1 reads SGHNT; CDR2 reads YYREEE (reference sequence). The CDR3 loop spans 15 amino acids. The CDR3 region is CASSLGQYPTYGYTF. Written as DNA, the CDR3 is TGTGCCAGCAGCTTGGGGCAGTACCCAACCTATGGCTACACCTTC.

The chain recombines TRBV15 with TRBJ2-7, with TRBD1 matching over 8 bases. Germline CDR1 and CDR2: LNHNV and YYDKDF (reference sequence). This CDR3 comprises 12 residues. V dropped 0 bases and J dropped 8; count of bases not matched to a gene: 0. The CDR3 nucleotides read TGTGCCACCAGCAGAGACAGGGGGCAGCAGTACGTC. Residues: CATSRDRGQQYV.

The CDR3 is CAWSVQGGCVDEQYV. The CDR3 bases are TGTGCCTGGAGTGTACAGGGGGGGTGCGTGGACGAGCAGTACGTC. The V call is TRBV30, the J call TRBJ2-7; tentative D call: TRBD1 (8 bases). The CDR3 sequence is 15 residues long. Trimming took 0 bases from V and 5 from J, leaving 17 bases between them. Germline V gives CDR1 GTSNPN, CDR2 SVGIG (reference sequence).

The gene calls are TRBV7-8 and TRBJ2-1; 9 positions match TRBD2. The ends lost 7 bases at V and 4 bases at J; junction bases unmatched: 14. The length of the CDR3 is 17 residues. Germline CDR1 SGHVS, CDR2 FQNEAQ. The CDR3 DNA is TGTGCCAGCAACCTTGGGGGGGCGGGAGGGAATTACAATGAGCAGTTCTTC. Translation: CASNLGGAGGNYNEQFF.

DNA of the CDR3: TGTGCCAGCAGTCGGGGGACTAGCGGGGAGACCCAGTACTTC. Translated: CASSRGTSGETQYF. The V call is TRBV9, the J call TRBJ2-5; TRBD2 aligns across 12 bases. V trimming: 5 bases; J trimming: 5 bases; junction bases outside the gene matches: 4. Germline lookup yields CDR1 SGDLS and CDR2 YYNGEE. The CDR3 spans 14 residues.

Only one count was recorded for this clone. The chain uses TRBV30 and TRBJ1-1; D unclear. The CDR3 consists of 11 residues. The germline CDR1 and CDR2 sequences are GTSNPN and SVGIG (reference sequence). V lost 5 bases to trimming and J lost 2 bases, with 6 bases between them. The CDR3 loop reads CAWGENTEAFF. The CDR3 DNA reads as TGTGCCTGGGGAGAAAACACTGAAGCTTTCTTT.